These T cell receptor beta chains were read from a single sample in a study of shared clonotypes between healthy human individuals. TCRdb keeps only in-frame clones here, not all; method: immunoSEQ multiplex PCR. The data contain hundreds of thousands of clones, nearly 95% of them seen just once; the ten biggest clones take up under 30%. What was sequenced was naive CD8+ T cells sorted from blood. The source is a man aged 25-45 years in good health. The CDR3 runs from the conserved cysteine through the conserved F or W. A D gene is named only where the DNA matches it firmly.

V gene	J gene	D gene	CDR3 protein	CDR3 DNA
TRBV6-6	TRBJ2-6	.	CASGEANVLTF	TGTGCCAGCGGGGAGGCCAACGTCCTGACTTTC
TRBV28	TRBJ2-1	.	CASSLRGAYNEQFF	TGTGCCAGCAGTTTAAGGGGGGCCTACAATGAGCAGTTCTTC
TRBV4-1	TRBJ1-1	.	CASSQAGEGSEAFF	TGCGCCAGCAGCCAAGCTGGTGAGGGTTCTGAAGCTTTCTTT
TRBV4-1	TRBJ2-1	TRBD1	CASSQSGQGYNEQFF	TGCGCCAGCAGCCAGTCGGGACAGGGATACAATGAGCAGTTCTTC
TRBV30	TRBJ2-1	.	CAWSDSRASYNEQFF	TGTGCCTGGAGTGATTCCAGGGCCTCCTACAATGAGCAGTTCTTC
TRBV28	TRBJ2-3	.	CASSEFRAASRDF	TGTGCCAGCAGTGAGTTTCGGGCCGCTTCGCGAGATTTT
TRBV7-9	TRBJ2-7	.	CASSPRVNPYEQYF	TGTGCCAGCAGCCCACGGGTTAATCCCTACGAGCAGTACTTC
TRBV10-1	TRBJ2-3	TRBD2	CASSESASGSSDTQYF	TGCGCCAGCAGTGAGTCGGCTAGCGGGAGCTCAGATACGCAGTATTTT
TRBV2	TRBJ2-1	.	CASSEIDEQFF	TGTGCCAGCAGTGAAATTGATGAGCAGTTCTTC
TRBV29-1	TRBJ2-1	.	CSVYLTFPQRGDRMYEQFF	TGCAGCGTTTACTTGACTTTCCCCCAGCGGGGGGACAGGATGTATGAGCAGTTCTTC
TRBV7-9	TRBJ2-3	.	CASSYLLVVEADTQYF	TGTGCCAGCAGCTACCTCCTAGTTGTAGAAGCAGATACGCAGTATTTT
TRBV9	TRBJ2-5	TRBD1	CASSGITGGAGQETQYF	TGTGCCAGCAGCGGAATTACAGGGGGCGCCGGGCAAGAGACCCAGTACTTC
TRBV7-9	TRBJ2-5	.	CASSRDTEQETQYF	TGTGCCAGCAGCAGGGACACAGAACAAGAGACCCAGTACTTC
TRBV4-1	TRBJ2-5	.	CASSQDTGLQETQYF	TGCGCCAGCAGCCAAGATACGGGACTCCAAGAGACCCAGTACTTC
TRBV11-2	TRBJ2-7	.	CASSLGTTSYEQYF	TGTGCCAGCAGCTTAGGGACTACCTCCTACGAGCAGTACTTC